A single sample gave rise to the 21 T cell receptor beta chains below, sequenced in a study of cytomegalovirus exposure and HLA in healthy donors. TCRdb's copy holds only in-frame clones and misses some; the assay was immunoSEQ multiplex PCR. The profile covers over 150,000 clones, with roughly 80% appearing a single time and about 3% taken by the ten largest. The sample was PBMCs. Every receptor here comes from a woman under 30 in good health and CMV-seropositive.

The rearrangement joins TRBV5-4 to TRBJ1-2; 7 bases match TRBD1. The germline V gene encodes CDR1 SGHNT and CDR2 YYREEE (reference sequence). The V and J ends lost 0 bases and 5 bases, in that order; junction bases with no gene match: 7. The CDR3 is 15 amino acids. CDR3 amino acids: CASSLEGGGGYGYTF. CDR3 nucleotide sequence: TGTGCCAGCAGCTTGGAAGGGGGCGGAGGTTATGGCTACACCTTC.

V and J are TRBV6-5 and TRBJ1-6; D not resolved. This CDR3 contains 13 residues. Trimming cost V 4 bases and J 8 bases, with 9 bases left between them. The germline V gene has CDR1 MNHEY and CDR2 SVGAGI. The CDR3 sequence: CASSLLSDSPLHF. The CDR3 nucleotides are TGTGCCAGCAGTTTACTCAGCGATTCACCCCTCCACTTT.

The chain recombines TRBV18 with TRBJ2-6; D remains ambiguous. This CDR3 has 16 amino acids. CDR1 and CDR2 (germline): KGHSH, LQKENI. V lost 0 bases and J lost 1, with 7 bases in between. CDR3 sequence (DNA): TGTGCCAGCTCACCACCCCACGCGTCTGGGGCCAACGTCCTGACTTTC. This sequence encodes CASSPPHASGANVLTF.

The chain couples TRBV5-4 to TRBJ1-1; 7 nucleotides match TRBD1. Germline assignment: CDR1 SGHNT and CDR2 YYREEE (reference sequence). The CDR3 consists of 15 residues. With V trimmed by 4 bases and J by 4 bases, 10 bases remained unmatched. The CDR3 nucleotides read TGTGCCAGCAGCATGACCCGACAGGGAGGCACTGAAGCTTTCTTT. Translated, it gives CASSMTRQGGTEAFF.

This clone was seen many times. The V gene is TRBV9, the J gene TRBJ2-7, with TRBD1 matching 9 bases. The V segment lost 1 base and the J segment 5 bases; nucleotides outside the gene matches: 4. Germline values: CDR1 SGDLS, CDR2 YYNGEE. The length of the CDR3 is 14 residues. CDR3 residues: CASSVRDRVNEQYF. CDR3 nucleotides: TGTGCCAGCAGCGTAAGGGACAGGGTAAACGAGCAGTACTTC.

The chain couples TRBV27 to TRBJ1-2; tentative D call: TRBD1 (6 bases). The CDR3 sequence is 13 residues long. V shed 4 bases and J shed 4 bases, with 10 bases lying between them. Germline V CDR1 and CDR2: MNHEY, SMNVEV (reference sequence). The CDR3 is CASSYDRTYGYTF. Here the CDR3 DNA reads TGTGCCAGCAGTTATGACAGGACCTATGGCTACACCTTC.

The V call is TRBV5-6, the J call TRBJ2-3, with D possibly being TRBD1 (5 bases). Trimming cost V 4 bases and J 2 bases, with 14 bases left between them. The CDR3 contains 15 residues. CDR1 SGHDT and CDR2 YYEEEE come from the germline V gene. In DNA form, the CDR3 reads TGTGCCAGCAGCCTTGTGGGGCCCAACACAGATACGCAGTATTTT. Translating it yields CASSLVGPNTDTQYF.

The rearrangement joins TRBV18 to TRBJ2-7; 8 nucleotides align to TRBD1. The V gene's germline CDR1 is KGHSH and CDR2 LQKENI. The V segment lost 5 bases and the J segment 5 bases; nucleotides outside the gene matches: 8. The CDR3 covers 14 residues. CDR3 in DNA: TGTGCCAGCTCAAACGGCCAGGGGGCGAACGAGCAGTACTTC. Translation gives CASSNGQGANEQYF.

V gene TRBV27 combines with J gene TRBJ2-3, with D tentatively TRBD1 (8 bases). The CDR3 contains 15 residues. V was clipped by 5 bases and J by 3 bases, with 15 bases between them. CDR1 MNHEY and CDR2 SMNVEV come from the germline V gene (reference sequence). This chain's CDR3 is CASSQRDRRTDTQYF. CDR3 bases: TGTGCCAGCAGTCAGCGGGACAGGAGAACAGATACGCAGTATTTT.

The chain has TRBV20-1 and TRBJ2-1; maybe TRBD1 (6 bases). Trimming shortened V by 6 bases and J by 12 bases, and 12 bases separated the two germline ends. From germline, CDR1 is DFQATT and CDR2 SNEGSKA (reference sequence). The CDR3 is 10 residues long. The CDR3 DNA follows: TGCAGTGCCCCGGGGACACCGCAGTTCTTC. Translation gives CSAPGTPQFF.

The chain employs TRBV11-3 and TRBJ2-1; 10 nucleotides align to TRBD2. Germline CDR1 SGHNT, CDR2 YENEEA. V was pared by 1 base and J by 0 bases, with 9 bases of the junction left unmatched. The CDR3 totals 19 residues. CDR3 bases: TGTGCCAGCAGCTTAGGCCCTAGCGGGGGCCGCCTCTCCTACAATGAGCAGTTCTTC. Its translation: CASSLGPSGGRLSYNEQFF.

A single count supports this clone. The chain employs TRBV27 and TRBJ2-4, with 13 bases aligning to TRBD2. Unmatched junction bases numbered 8, after V lost 3 bases and J lost 0 bases. CDR3 size: 19 residues. Germline CDR1 reads MNHEY; CDR2 reads SMNVEV (reference sequence). The CDR3 sequence: CASSFSGTSGVVAKNIQYF. The DNA of the CDR3 is TGTGCCAGCAGTTTTTCTGGGACTAGCGGGGTAGTAGCCAAAAACATTCAGTACTTC.

The chain carries TRBV14 and TRBJ2-5; a weak D match, TRBD2 (5 bases). The CDR3 is 15 residues long. The V gene lost 4 bases and the J gene lost 1 base, with 13 bases spanning the gap. CDR1 is SGHDN, CDR2 FVKESK, per germline. In DNA form, the CDR3 reads TGTGCCAGCAGCCCCCTTCGGAGCGGCCAAGAGACCCAGTACTTC. The encoded protein is CASSPLRSGQETQYF.

The V and J genes are TRBV6-1 and TRBJ2-3; D call uncertain. The germline V gene encodes CDR1 MNHNS and CDR2 SASEGT. The CDR3 sequence is 12 residues long. V was cut by 8 bases and J by 0 bases, with 6 bases left in between. The CDR3, as DNA: TGTGCCAGCGGCCAAAGCACAGATACGCAGTATTTT. Translating gives CASGQSTDTQYF.

The chain is built from TRBV5-1 and TRBJ1-3; TRBD1 is a possible D gene (6 bases). There are 15 residues in the CDR3. Germline loops: CDR1 SGHRS, CDR2 YFSETQ. With 0 bases removed from V and 2 bases from J, the gap between germline ends came to 9 bases. In DNA form, the CDR3 reads TGCGCCAGCAGCTTGGGACAGGAGGCTGGAAACACCATATATTTT. This translates into CASSLGQEAGNTIYF.

The chain employs TRBV7-3 and TRBJ2-3, with 14 nucleotides matching TRBD2. The germline V gene encodes CDR1 SGHTA and CDR2 FQGTGA. This CDR3 has 20 residues. The V and J ends lost 3 bases and 4 bases, in that order; junction bases with no gene match: 15. In DNA, the CDR3 is TGTGCCAGCAGCTTGGCGGGACTAGCGGGGGCTACTCGTAAGGCAGATACGCAGTATTTT. This gives the protein CASSLAGLAGATRKADTQYF.

The chain links TRBV7-9 to TRBJ1-4, with a weak D call TRBD1 (6 bases). There are 15 residues in the CDR3. V was shortened by 6 bases and J by 5 bases, with 16 bases between the two germline ends. Germline CDR1 SEHNR, CDR2 FQNEAQ (reference sequence). The CDR3 here is CASSFTPQGNEKLFF. Here the CDR3 DNA reads TGTGCCAGCAGTTTTACCCCGCAGGGGAATGAAAAACTGTTTTTT.

The chain carries TRBV5-1 and TRBJ2-5; 8 positions agree with TRBD2. The CDR3 loop spans 15 amino acids. V lost 3 bases, J lost 5 bases, and 9 bases stayed unmatched. Germline loops: CDR1 SGHRS, CDR2 YFSETQ. CDR3 amino acids: CASSWRGADGETQYF. The CDR3 region has the DNA TGCGCCAGCAGCTGGCGGGGGGCGGATGGGGAGACCCAGTACTTC.

This clone has only one observation. The V and J genes are TRBV19 and TRBJ1-1; a weak D match, TRBD1 (6 bases). Trimming stripped 0 bases from V and 0 bases from J, with 11 bases between. CDR1 and CDR2 (germline): LNHDA, SQIVND (reference sequence). The CDR3 contains 16 residues. CDR3 loop: CASSIDLRTVNTEAFF. CDR3 coding DNA: TGTGCCAGTAGTATAGATCTCCGGACAGTGAACACTGAAGCTTTCTTT.

The chain combines TRBV4-2 with TRBJ1-5, with D maybe TRBD1 (6 bases). Germline CDR1 is LGHNA and CDR2 is YNFKEQ. CDR3 length: 16 residues. Trimming took 2 bases from V and 3 from J, leaving 14 bases between them. This CDR3 reads CASSQTPTGYNQPQHF. CDR3 sequence (DNA): TGTGCCAGCAGCCAAACTCCGACAGGATACAATCAGCCCCAGCATTTT.

This chain connects TRBV5-1 to TRBJ2-1; no definite D call. The CDR3 sequence is 13 residues long. Germline V gene sequence: CDR1 SGHRS, CDR2 YFSETQ. Trimming took off 2 bases at V and 5 bases at J, with 8 bases between the two ends. The DNA of the CDR3 is TGCGCCAGCAGCTTCCGGGTTAACAATGAGCAGTTCTTC. It translates to CASSFRVNNEQFF.